The T cell receptor (beta chain) described here comes from a study of cytomegalovirus exposure and HLA in healthy donors (dated by TCRdb to 2016 to 2017). Describing the broader study: According to an earlier analysis of a few hundred of the donors, roughly 180 million T cells yielded some 120 million unique TCR beta sequences and about 300 Gb of sequence data. The later analysis used no new phenotypic data to find candidate immune exposures, relying instead on TCR beta sequences and their occurrence across donors. All discovery cohort repertoires had been generated using a single sequencing platform. A later analysis re-examined previously published TCR beta repertoires from hundreds of donors and added high-resolution HLA genotyping to investigate patterns of TCR occurrence. Along with the roughly 700-subject first cohort, a separate validation cohort of more than 90 different subjects was used. High-throughput TCR immunosequencing, statistical association of individual TCRs with disease status, and machine learning were combined to predict cytomegalovirus infection status. In a later genetic analysis, genome-wide SNP genotypes for about three fifths of the roughly 670 donors were used, and that subset was treated as a discovery cohort. The genetic ancestry cluster associated with self-reported Caucasian donors included 80% to 90% of the roughly 400 genotyped donors. Donor age, sex, ethnicity and CMV serostatus were compiled together with the repertoire data. HLA typing covered class I and class II loci at four-digit resolution. To decide whether each TCR beta V gene segment behaved as functional or pseudogenic, an earlier analysis of over 500 of the donors relied on high-throughput TCR beta sequencing. The study used immunosequencing to profile the T cell repertoires of several hundred subjects and linked those repertoires to cytomegalovirus serostatus. Roughly 300 gigabases of sequencing data and tens of millions of unique TCR sequences made up an early release that covered fewer than 650 HLA-typed donors. Four or five DR-DQ haplotypes were handled as single units for association and clustering, since linkage in the cohort was strong. Typing coverage differed by locus: A, B, C, DRB1 and DQB1 were typed in roughly 620-630 donors, DQA1 in roughly 500, DPA1 in approximately 600, and DPB1 in 472. The study aimed to test whether signatures of past pathogen exposure could be identified by cataloging public T cell receptors. On average, around 200,000 unique TCR beta nucleotide sequences were sequenced per donor among 398 genotyped donors of the cohort, with about 17% of those sequences being non-productive. Results the study describes overall, beyond this receptor: Because HLA typing was missing for some donors at each locus, association tests included only the typed subset. Some IMGT-functional V segments, including TRBV6-2 and TRBV6-3, could not be told apart with the 87-base-pair reads, so those segments were excluded. It was suggested by the authors that the approach could potentially be generalized to other disease states and immunological phenotypes. At a false discovery rate of 0.05, a later analysis linked under 20,000 TCR beta sequences to specific HLA alleles. Correlated functional status among segregating V segments might be attributable to linkage disequilibrium, but an unknown experimental factor could not be ruled out. A later analysis reported that several top co-occurrence clusters appeared linked to parvovirus B19, influenza, CMV and Epstein-Barr virus. CMV serostatus was the only immune exposure information available for the cohort. When HLA alleles, especially DR and DQ, strongly co-occurred, attributing TCR associations to individual alleles was difficult. Because counts were too low, seventeen rarely observed V segments, including chromosome 9 orphons, were excluded from the earlier analysis of around 590 of the donors. Most CMV-associated TCR beta chains appeared to be HLA-restricted in a later analysis, and the HLA associations seemed to be driven largely by CMV exposure. Compared with equally common non-associated chains, HLA-associated TCR beta chains in a later analysis were more clonally expanded and had lower generation probabilities. A cluster of highly shared sequence variants was judged likely to represent a technical artifact of the sequencing pipeline. Cytomegalovirus status was reported to be diagnosed by the classifier with high specificity and sensitivity in both the original and validation cohorts. Compared with the approximately 600-donor mean, donors in an Asian-associated ancestry cluster had fewer N-insertions in productive TCRs, according to a later genetic analysis. According to a later analysis, TCR association rates differed among HLA loci, with DRB1 alleles showing the most associated TCRs and HLA-C alleles showing the fewest. Three of the identified cytomegalovirus-associated TCR beta chains were confirmed in vitro to be specific for cytomegalovirus antigens. An association between a missense DCLRE1C variant and V-gene and J-gene trimming of TCR beta chains was found in a later genetic analysis and replicated in an independent cohort. Sequencing depth was assumed to be roughly uniform across donors in the presence/absence analyses, though that assumption may not hold. A further reported finding was that TCR beta sequences accurately predicted the HLA-A and HLA-B alleles for most subjects in the first cohort. The study listed 150 to 200 TCR beta chains as associated with cytomegalovirus. Broadly in line with IMGT annotations, most TCR beta V segments showed up in productive rearrangements about 87% or about 30% of the time in an earlier analysis of several hundred of the donors. Across donors, most TCR sequences were observed very rarely, whereas some public TCRs were present in many individuals. The cohort was sequenced for TCR beta chains only, and without alpha or paired-chain data the features that could be detected were limited.

A note on this clone: It has no known antigen specificity.

Libraries were built with the immunoSEQ multiplex PCR assay. For the multiplex PCR, a mixture combining 60 forward primers for TCR Vbeta segments and 13 reverse primers for TCR Jbeta segments was used. The CDR3 region of rearranged TCR beta genes was amplified from genomic DNA by a multiplex PCR assay. The amplified TCR beta libraries were sequenced on the Illumina HiSeq System as 87-base-pair reads. As for the authors' bioinformatics: In a later analysis, roughly 80 million unique TCR beta chains were counted across the 690 or so repertoires, and roughly 11 million of these chains were shared by at least two donors. Raw reads were error-corrected and collapsed into unique sequences by a nearest-neighbor algorithm in which closely related sequences were merged to remove PCR and sequencing errors. CDR3 sequences were aligned to IMGT reference sequences to assign V, D and J gene segments. For a sequence to be retained, at least a six-nucleotide match to both a V gene segment and a J gene segment was required. Rearrangements were called productive when the CDR3 lacked stop codons and stayed in frame with V and J; all others were non-productive. Following IMGT convention, CDR3 was defined as the stretch from the second conserved V-encoded cysteine up to the conserved J-encoded phenylalanine. Sequences without an unambiguous match to a single V gene segment were excluded from the earlier analysis of a few hundred of the donors. An earlier analysis of 500 to 600 of the donors classified V segments as functional when productive rearrangements were above 56.7% and as segregating when the standard deviation between donors was above 5%. A statistical classification framework was built for diagnosing cytomegalovirus status from the catalog of TCR beta chain sequences. In a later analysis, TCR nucleotide sequences were compared against IMGT/GENE-DB human TR gene sequences so that V and J genes could be assigned. A later analysis assigned CDR3 sequences and most-parsimonious VDJ recombination scenarios with the TCRdist pipeline. In a later analysis, every TCR beta chain was defined by the combination of its CDR3 amino acid sequence and its V-gene family, and reads without a unique V-gene family were dropped. As a way to deal with suspected cross-contamination and a sequencing artifact, a later analysis dropped approximately 590 nucleotide sequences that were highly shared and had low generation probability. In a later analysis, a clonal expansion index was calculated for each public chain from normalized within-repertoire ranks of inferred template counts. In a later analysis, generation probabilities were computed with a VDJ recombination model fitted to out-of-frame rearrangements, and the resulting probabilities were checked against IGoR. In a later analysis, TCR-TCR, TCR-HLA and TCR-CMV co-occurrence was scored with hypergeometric tests, and a repertoire-size bias correction was applied to TCR pairs. False discovery rates were estimated in a later analysis by permuting HLA or CMV assignments 20 times. In a later analysis, co-occurring TCRs were grouped using DBSCAN, with TCRdist sequence similarity added in when clustering inside HLA-allele-positive subsets. Repertoires with fewer than 30,000 or more than 120,000 public chains, plus five repertoires with anomalous nucleotide sharing, were excluded from co-occurrence clustering. TCRdb obtained this table from immuneACCESS and retained in-frame rearrangements with V and J assigned. These tables miss some clones; where compared with another copy, unresolved V genes account for less than half of the shortfall, and the remainder is unexplained. The V and J calls and the clone size are those of that table, but D and trimming were determined from the DNA. The table for this sample records about 130,000 clones. Around 1.5% of the sample is taken by the ten largest.

Trimming removed 2 bases from V and 5 bases from J, leaving 12 bases between the germline ends. For CDR1 and CDR2, the germline V gene lists SGHRS and YFSETQ. The CDR3 has 14 amino acids, counting the end cysteine and phenylalanine. Only the CDR3 part of the read is kept: 42 bases, read in frame from the first base. The cohort was made up of approximately 670 healthy bone marrow donors. At the time of sampling, every cohort member was nominally healthy, though immune exposures that went unrecorded were likely present. The donor was CMV seronegative and belonged to the group of around 350 seronegative cohort members. A peripheral blood sample was collected from each donor, and TCR beta sequencing was performed on peripheral blood mononuclear cells. Genomic DNA extraction from the blood cell samples was performed with the Qiagen DNeasy Blood Extraction Kit.

The chain joins TRBV5-1 to TRBJ2-3; too little of a D gene remains to name it. This clonotype originated in a woman aged 40 to 50 in good health and CMV-seronegative. The specimen sequenced was PBMCs. For the CDR3, the sequence is CASSFLDSGDTQYF. Here is the DNA: TGCGCCAGCAGCTTCCTTGACTCGGGAGATACGCAGTATTTT. The full variable domain, with segments outside the CDR3 supplied by the reference TRBV5-1 and TRBJ2-3 proteins, appears as KAGVTQTPRYLIKTRGQQVTLSCSPISGHRSVSWYQQTPGQGLQFLFEYFSETQRNKGNFPGRFSGRQFSNSRSEMNVSTLELGDSALYLCASSFLDSGDTQYFGPGTRLTVL.